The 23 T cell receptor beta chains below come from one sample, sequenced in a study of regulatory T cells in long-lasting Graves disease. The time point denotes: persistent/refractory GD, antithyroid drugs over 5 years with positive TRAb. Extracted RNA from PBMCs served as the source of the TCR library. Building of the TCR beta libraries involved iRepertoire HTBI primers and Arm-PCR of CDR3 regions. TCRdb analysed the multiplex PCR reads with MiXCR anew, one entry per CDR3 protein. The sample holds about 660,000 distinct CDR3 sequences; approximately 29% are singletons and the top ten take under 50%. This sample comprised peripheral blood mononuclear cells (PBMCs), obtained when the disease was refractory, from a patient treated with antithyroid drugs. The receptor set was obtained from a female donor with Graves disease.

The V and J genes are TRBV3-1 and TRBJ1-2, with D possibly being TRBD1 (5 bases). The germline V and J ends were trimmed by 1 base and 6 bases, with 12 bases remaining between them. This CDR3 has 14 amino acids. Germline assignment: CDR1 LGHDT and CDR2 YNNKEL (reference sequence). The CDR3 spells CASSQVETAHGYTF. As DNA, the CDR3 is TGTGCCAGCAGCCAAGTTGAGACAGCCCATGGCTACACCTTC.

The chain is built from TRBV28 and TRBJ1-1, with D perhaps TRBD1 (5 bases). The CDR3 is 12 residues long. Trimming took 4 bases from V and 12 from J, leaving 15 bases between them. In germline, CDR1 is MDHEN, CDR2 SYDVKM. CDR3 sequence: CASSYSGVVTFF. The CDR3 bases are TGTGCCAGCAGTTACTCGGGGGTAGTAACTTTCTTT.

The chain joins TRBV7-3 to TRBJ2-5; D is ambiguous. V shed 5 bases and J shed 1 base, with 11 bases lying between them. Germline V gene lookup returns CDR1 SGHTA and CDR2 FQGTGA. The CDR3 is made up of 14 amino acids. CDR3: CASSPDGFQETQYF. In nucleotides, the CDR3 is TGTGCCAGCAGCCCAGACGGATTCCAAGAGACCCAGTACTTC. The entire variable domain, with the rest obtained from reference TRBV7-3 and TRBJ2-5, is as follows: GAGVSQTPSNKVTEKGKYVELRCDPISGHTALYWYRQSLGQGPEFLIYFQGTGAADDSGLPNDRFFAVRPEGSVSTLKIQRTERGDSAVYLCASSPDGFQETQYFGPGTRLLVL.

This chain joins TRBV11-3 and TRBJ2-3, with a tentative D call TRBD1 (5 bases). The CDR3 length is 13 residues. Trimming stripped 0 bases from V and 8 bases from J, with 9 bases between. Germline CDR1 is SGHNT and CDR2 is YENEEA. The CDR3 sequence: CASSLDLGVTQYF. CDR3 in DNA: TGTGCCAGCAGCTTAGATTTAGGGGTTACGCAGTATTTT.

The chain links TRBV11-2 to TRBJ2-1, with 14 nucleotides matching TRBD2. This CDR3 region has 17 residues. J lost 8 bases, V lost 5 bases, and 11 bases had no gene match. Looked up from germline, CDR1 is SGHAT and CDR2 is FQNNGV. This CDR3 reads CASSHPGLAGVLDEQFF. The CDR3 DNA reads TGTGCCAGCAGCCACCCGGGACTAGCGGGAGTTTTGGATGAGCAGTTCTTC.

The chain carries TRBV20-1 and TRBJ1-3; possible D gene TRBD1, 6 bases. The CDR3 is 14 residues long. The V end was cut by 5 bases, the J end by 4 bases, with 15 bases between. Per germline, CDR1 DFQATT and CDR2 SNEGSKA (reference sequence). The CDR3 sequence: CSADVTGTGNTIYF. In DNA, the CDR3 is TGCAGTGCTGATGTAACAGGGACCGGAAACACCATATATTTT.

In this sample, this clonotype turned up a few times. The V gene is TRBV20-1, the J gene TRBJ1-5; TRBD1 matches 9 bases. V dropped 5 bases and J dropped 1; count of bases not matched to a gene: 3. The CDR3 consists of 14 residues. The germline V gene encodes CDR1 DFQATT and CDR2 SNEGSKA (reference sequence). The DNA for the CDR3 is TGCAGTGCTGGACAGGGGTTGAGCAATCAGCCCCAGCATTTT. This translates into CSAGQGLSNQPQHF.

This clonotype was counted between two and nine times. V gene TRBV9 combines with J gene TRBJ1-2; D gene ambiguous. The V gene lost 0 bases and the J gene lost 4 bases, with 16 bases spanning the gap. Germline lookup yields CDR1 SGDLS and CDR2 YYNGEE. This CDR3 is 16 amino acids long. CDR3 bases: TGTGCCAGCAGCGTAGCTGAGAACGGAAAAGGCTATGGCTACACCTTC. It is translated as CASSVAENGKGYGYTF.

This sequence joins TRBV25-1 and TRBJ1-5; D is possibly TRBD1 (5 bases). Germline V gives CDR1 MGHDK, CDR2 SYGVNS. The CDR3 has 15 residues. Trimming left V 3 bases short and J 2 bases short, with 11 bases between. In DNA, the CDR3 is TGTGCCAGCAGTGAGGGGGGGATGGGCAATCAGCCCCAGCATTTT. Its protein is CASSEGGMGNQPQHF.

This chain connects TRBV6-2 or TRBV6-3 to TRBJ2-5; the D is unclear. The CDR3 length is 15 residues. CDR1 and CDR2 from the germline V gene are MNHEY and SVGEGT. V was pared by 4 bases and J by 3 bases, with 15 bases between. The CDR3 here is CASSSSGLPEETQYF. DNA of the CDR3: TGTGCCAGCAGTTCTTCCGGGCTACCCGAAGAGACCCAGTACTTC.

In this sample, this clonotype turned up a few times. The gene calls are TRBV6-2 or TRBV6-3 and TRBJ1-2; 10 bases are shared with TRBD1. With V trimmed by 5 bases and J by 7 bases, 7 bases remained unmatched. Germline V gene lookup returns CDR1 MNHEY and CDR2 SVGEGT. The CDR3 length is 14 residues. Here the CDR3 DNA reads TGTGCCAGCAGTCACCCCGGGACAGGGGTTGGCTACACCTTC. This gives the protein CASSHPGTGVGYTF.

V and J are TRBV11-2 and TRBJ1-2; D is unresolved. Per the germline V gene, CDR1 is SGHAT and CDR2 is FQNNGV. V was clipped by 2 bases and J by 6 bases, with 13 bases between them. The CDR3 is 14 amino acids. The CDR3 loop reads CASSLSGVEDGYTF. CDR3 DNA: TGTGCCAGCAGCTTATCCGGGGTGGAAGATGGCTACACCTTC.

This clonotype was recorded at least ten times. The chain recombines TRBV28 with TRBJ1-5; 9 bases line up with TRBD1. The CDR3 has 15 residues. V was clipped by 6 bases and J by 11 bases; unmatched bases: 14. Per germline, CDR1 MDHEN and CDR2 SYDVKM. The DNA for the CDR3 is TGTGCCAGCAGCCACCGGGACAGGGTTAGGGTGGCCCAGCATTTT. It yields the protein CASSHRDRVRVAQHF. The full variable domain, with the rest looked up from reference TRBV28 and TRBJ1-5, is DVKVTQSSRYLVKRTGEKVFLECVQDMDHENMFWYRQDPGLGLRLIYFSYDVKMKEKGDIPEGYSVSREKKERFSLILESASTNQTSMYLCASSHRDRVRVAQHFGDGTRLSIL.

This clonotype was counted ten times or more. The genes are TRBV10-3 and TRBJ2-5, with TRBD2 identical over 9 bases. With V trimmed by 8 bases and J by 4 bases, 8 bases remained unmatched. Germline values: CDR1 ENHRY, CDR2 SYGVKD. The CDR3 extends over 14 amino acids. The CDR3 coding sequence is TGTGCCATCTATAGCGGGAGACCTCGAGAGACCCAGTACTTC. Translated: CAIYSGRPRETQYF.

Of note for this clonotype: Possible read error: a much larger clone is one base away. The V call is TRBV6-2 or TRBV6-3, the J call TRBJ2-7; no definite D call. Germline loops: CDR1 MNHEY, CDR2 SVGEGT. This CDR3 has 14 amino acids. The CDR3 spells CASSYSGRSYEQCF. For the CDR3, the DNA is TGTGCCAGCAGTTACTCCGGCAGGTCCTACGAGCAGTGCTTC.

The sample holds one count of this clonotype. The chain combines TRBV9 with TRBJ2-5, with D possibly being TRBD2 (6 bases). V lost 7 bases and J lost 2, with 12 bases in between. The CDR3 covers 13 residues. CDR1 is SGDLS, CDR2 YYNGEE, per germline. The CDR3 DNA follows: TGTGCCAGCGCGGGATCGAAACAAGAGACCCAGTACTTC. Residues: CASAGSKQETQYF.

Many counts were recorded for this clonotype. Here the CDR3 reads CASSLSGLAGRGQETQYF. CDR3 coding DNA: TGTGCCAGCAGCTTAAGTGGCCTAGCGGGAAGGGGGCAAGAGACCCAGTACTTC. The rearrangement links TRBV7-3 to TRBJ2-5, with 9 bases identical to TRBD2. Trimming took 1 base from V and 2 from J; bases not matched to a gene: 11. Germline CDR1 reads SGHTA; CDR2 reads FQGTGA. The CDR3 is 18 amino acids.

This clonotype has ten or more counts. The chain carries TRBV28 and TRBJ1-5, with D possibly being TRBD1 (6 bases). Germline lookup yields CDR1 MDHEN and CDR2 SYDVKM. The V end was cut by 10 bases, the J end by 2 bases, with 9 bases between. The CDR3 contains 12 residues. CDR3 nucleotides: TGTGCCACCTACAGGGGCAATCAGCCCCAGCATTTT. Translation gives CATYRGNQPQHF. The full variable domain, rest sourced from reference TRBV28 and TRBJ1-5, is DVKVTQSSRYLVKRTGEKVFLECVQDMDHENMFWYRQDPGLGLRLIYFSYDVKMKEKGDIPEGYSVSREKKERFSLILESASTNQTSMYLCATYRGNQPQHFGDGTRLSIL.

CDR3 sequence: CASSFEQGAKQPQHF. The CDR3 nucleotides read TGTGCCAGCAGTTTCGAACAGGGGGCGAAACAGCCCCAGCATTTT. J is TRBJ1-5 and V is TRBV6-4; TRBD1 agrees at 9 bases. The CDR3 contains 15 residues. The germline V gene encodes CDR1 MRHNA and CDR2 SNTAGT. Trimming at V came to 5 bases and at J to 7 bases, leaving 9 bases not matched to a gene.

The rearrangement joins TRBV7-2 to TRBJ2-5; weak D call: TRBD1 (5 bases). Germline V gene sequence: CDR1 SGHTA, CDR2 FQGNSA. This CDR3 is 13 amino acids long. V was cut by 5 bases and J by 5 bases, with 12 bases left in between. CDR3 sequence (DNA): TGTGCCAGCAGCCAGGGCCCGGCGGAGACCCAGTACTTC. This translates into CASSQGPAETQYF. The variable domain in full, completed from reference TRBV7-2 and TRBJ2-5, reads GAGVSQSPSNKVTEKGKDVELRCDPISGHTALYWYRQSLGQGLEFLIYFQGNSAPDKSGLPSDRFSAERTGGSVSTLTIQRTQQEDSAVYLCASSQGPAETQYFGPGTRLLVL.

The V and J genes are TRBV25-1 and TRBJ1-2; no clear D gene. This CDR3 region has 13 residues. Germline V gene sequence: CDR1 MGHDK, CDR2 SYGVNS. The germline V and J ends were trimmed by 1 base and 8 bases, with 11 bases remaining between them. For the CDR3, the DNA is TGTGCCAGCAGTGAATCGCTAACGGGGGGCTACACCTTC. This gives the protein CASSESLTGGYTF.

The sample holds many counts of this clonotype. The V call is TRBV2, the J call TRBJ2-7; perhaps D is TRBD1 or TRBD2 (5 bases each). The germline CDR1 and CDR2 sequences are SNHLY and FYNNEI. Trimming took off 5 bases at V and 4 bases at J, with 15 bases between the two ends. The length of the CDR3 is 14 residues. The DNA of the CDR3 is TGTGCCAGCAGTTTGGGCAGGGACGGGTACGAGCAGTACTTC. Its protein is CASSLGRDGYEQYF.

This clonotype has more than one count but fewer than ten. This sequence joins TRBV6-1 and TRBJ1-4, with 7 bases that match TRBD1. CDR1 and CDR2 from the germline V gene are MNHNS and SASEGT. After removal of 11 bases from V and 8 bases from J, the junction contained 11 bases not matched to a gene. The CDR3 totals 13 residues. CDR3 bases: TGTGCCGGCCGCGGACAGGTCGGCGAAAAACTGTTTTTT. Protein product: CAGRGQVGEKLFF.